A single sample is the source of the 4 T cell receptor beta chains below, sequenced in a study of shared clonotypes between healthy human individuals. Clones were sequenced by immunoSEQ multiplex PCR, and TCRdb holds only the in-frame ones, with some missing. Here the sample spans under 130,000 clones, approximately 65% being singletons. The sample consisted of memory CD8+ T cells sorted from blood. Subset reported: CD45RO+ cells pooled with CCR7-negative TemRA cells. The receptors derive from a woman aged 25 to 39 in good health.

The V call is TRBV6-1, the J call TRBJ1-4; D is unresolved. There are 12 residues in the CDR3. V was clipped by 4 bases and J by 9 bases, with 9 bases between them. Germline assignment: CDR1 MNHNS and CDR2 SASEGT. The CDR3 DNA reads as TGTGCCAGCAGTGTGGGAGGGAAAAAACTGTTTTTT. Translation gives CASSVGGKKLFF.

This clone was observed at least ten times. The rearrangement links TRBV29-1 to TRBJ1-2; D is uncertain. Germline loops: CDR1 SQVTM, CDR2 ANQGSEA. This CDR3 contains 13 residues. V was cut by 1 base and J by 4 bases, with 10 bases left in between. For the CDR3, the DNA is TGCAGCGTTGAAGGGGAGTGGGGCTATGGCTACACCTTC. It yields the protein CSVEGEWGYGYTF.

Concerning this clone itself: A read error is likely here: a far larger clone is one base away. Other DNA variants within this sample encode the same CDR3. The chain couples TRBV27 to TRBJ2-7; D gene unclear. Germline CDR1 and CDR2: MNHEY and SMNVEV (reference sequence). This CDR3 has 12 residues. This CDR3 is CASYSSSYEQYF. CDR3 nucleotides: TGTGCCAGCTACTCCAGCTCCTACGAACAGTACTTC.

This clone occurred a few times. J is TRBJ2-1 and V is TRBV7-2, with D uncertain. V gave up 3 bases and J gave up 8 bases, with 17 bases separating them. The CDR3 consists of 15 residues. The germline V gene encodes CDR1 SGHTA and CDR2 FQGNSA. DNA of the CDR3: TGTGCCAGCAGCTTGTGGCAGTCAAGTGGATATGAGCAGTTCTTC. It yields the protein CASSLWQSSGYEQFF.